This T cell receptor (beta chain) was sequenced for a study of T cells in Graves' hyperthyroidism and ophthalmopathy (dated by TCRdb to about 2019). Study-wide context: Peripheral blood was sampled at the time of initial diagnosis, prior to any treatment. A discovery cohort of roughly 96 patients, about 44 with Graves' ophthalmopathy and more than 55 with stable Graves' hyperthyroidism, was used to find distinguishing TCR V-J signatures. An independent validation cohort of under 20 hyperthyroidism patients and over 15 patients who later progressed to ophthalmopathy tested prospective prediction of ophthalmopathy. The 100 discovery patients were randomly split 7:3 into training and test sets. In roughly six Graves' hyperthyroidism patients, the study also compared T-cell repertoires from thyroid tissue with T-cell repertoires from blood. Following sampling, methimazole starting at 30 mg daily was given to hyperthyroidism patients, and high-dose intravenous methylprednisolone was given to ophthalmopathy patients. According to the paper, TCR Vbeta CDR3 sequencing was carried out on more than 120 peripheral blood samples, which came from fewer than 50 ophthalmopathy, around 74 hyperthyroidism and 17 progressor patients.

The CDR3 measures 15 amino acids from cysteine to phenylalanine. The only DNA kept is the CDR3, 45 bases in frame from the first base. Looking up the germline V gene yields CDR1 SGDLS and CDR2 YYNGEE. The junction shows trimming of 0 bases on V and 9 bases on J, and the gene matches do not reach 9 bases of it. A patient counted as having stable Graves' hyperthyroidism if no progression to ophthalmopathy occurred over 18 months of follow-up. The hyperthyroidism patients were between 18 and 65 years old and newly diagnosed, with a disease duration of less than 2 months. The study excluded patients with uncontrolled infections, other autoimmune diseases, pregnancy or lactation. Diagnoses were established on the basis of clinical symptoms, serum thyroxine and TRAb, thyroid ultrasound, and orbital computed tomography. PBMCs were separated from roughly 10 ml of fresh peripheral blood using Ficoll-Paque density gradient centrifugation. Total RNA was extracted using Trizol reagent, and RNA quality was assessed on an Agilent 2100 Bioanalyzer.

The TCR beta CDR3 regions were amplified from RNA transcripts. For the first round of RT-PCR on the TCR CDR3, the HTBI primer set was used together with the Qiagen OneStep RT-PCR kit. Libraries were constructed in a second round of multiplex PCR, after which size selection and purification were carried out. Sequencing of the libraries was done on an Illumina HiSeq2000 using paired-end 100 bp reads. The original methods were these. SOAPnuke was used to process the raw data, removing reads that contained adapters or uncalled bases, had a mean Phred below 15, or lacked an exact match to the constant primer or identifier. High-quality paired reads were merged using COPE v1.2.5, and each unique nucleotide sequence was defined as a clonotype. MiTCR v1.1 was used to align the clonotypes against IMGT TRBV, TRBD and TRBJ reference segments. Only V-J combinations with frequency above 0.0001, covering about 99% of repertoires, were analysed. A TCS score was defined as the ratio between F50 (clonal expansion) and ExV (chaos), using BLOSUM62-based TCRdist between CDR3 peptides within each V-J. Welch's t-statistics and random forest reduced 450 to 600 V-J features to around 14, which were used in a naive Bayes classifier (R e1071). TCRdb took the public reads, trimmed them with fastp at Q25, ran MiXCR for clone calling and kept in-frame beta chains. CDR3 protein duplicates are merged, each entry listing the most common genes and DNA. For this entry, the V and J calls and clone size follow TCRdb and not the study's own pipeline. For this sample there are 300,000 to 350,000 distinct CDR3 sequences; approximately 15% appear just once. About 22% of the sample comes from the top ten.

General study outcomes and caveats: Ophthalmopathy was separated from stable hyperthyroidism by a 13 V-J signature model, with around 90% sensitivity and roughly 84% specificity obtained in cross-validation and 80%/75% obtained in testing. In validation, progression to ophthalmopathy was predicted by the model with 65% to 71% sensitivity and 72% to 85% specificity, a median of around 6.5 months before onset. Most expanded thyroid clonotypes (frequency above 0.001) were also detected in blood, suggesting blood repertoires may reflect thyroid immune responses. Sample size was not statistically predetermined, and investigators were not blinded to group allocation.

A remark on this clonotype: Its specific antigen is unknown. Per-nucleotide qualities are absent, and no much larger clonotype sits a single base away.

Sequenced sample: blood. This sequence uses TRBV9 and TRBJ2-1; 7 bases in the middle match TRBD1. This TCR came from a woman in her thirties with Graves' hyperthyroidism. The DNA is TGTGCCAGCAGCGTAGAGACGAGGGGGCAGGGTGAGCAGTTCTTC. Its translation is CASSVETRGQGEQFF. The full variable domain, completed from the reference TRBV9 and TRBJ2-1 proteins outside the CDR3, reads DSGVTQTPKHLITATGQRVTLRCSPRSGDLSVYWYQQSLDQGLQFLIQYYNGEERAKGNILERFSAQQFPDLHSELNLSSLELGDSALYFCASSVETRGQGEQFFGPGTRLTVL.